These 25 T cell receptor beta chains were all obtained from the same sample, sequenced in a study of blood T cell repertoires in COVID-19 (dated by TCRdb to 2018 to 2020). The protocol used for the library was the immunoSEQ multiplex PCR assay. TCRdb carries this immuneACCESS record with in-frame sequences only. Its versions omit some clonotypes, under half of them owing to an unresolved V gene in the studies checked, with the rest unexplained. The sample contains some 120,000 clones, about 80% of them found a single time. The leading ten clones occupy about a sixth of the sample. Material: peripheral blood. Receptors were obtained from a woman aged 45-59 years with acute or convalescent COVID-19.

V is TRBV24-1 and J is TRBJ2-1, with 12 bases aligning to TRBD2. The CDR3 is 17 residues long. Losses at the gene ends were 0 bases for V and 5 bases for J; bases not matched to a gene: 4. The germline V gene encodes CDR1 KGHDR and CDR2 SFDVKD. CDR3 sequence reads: CATSDLPRLAGDNEQFF. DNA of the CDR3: TGTGCCACCAGTGATTTGCCCCGACTAGCGGGGGACAATGAGCAGTTCTTC.

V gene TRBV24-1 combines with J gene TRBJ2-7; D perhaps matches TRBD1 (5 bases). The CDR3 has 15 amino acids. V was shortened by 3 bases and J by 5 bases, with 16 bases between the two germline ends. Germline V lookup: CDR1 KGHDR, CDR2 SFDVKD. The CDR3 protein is CATSDGSAGNHEQYF. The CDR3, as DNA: TGTGCCACCAGTGATGGATCTGCAGGGAACCACGAGCAGTACTTC.

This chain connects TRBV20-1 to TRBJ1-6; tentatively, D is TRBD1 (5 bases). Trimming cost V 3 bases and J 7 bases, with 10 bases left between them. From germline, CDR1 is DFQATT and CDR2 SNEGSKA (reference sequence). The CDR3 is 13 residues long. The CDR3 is CSASYDSNSPLHF. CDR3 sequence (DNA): TGCAGTGCTAGTTATGACAGCAATTCACCCCTCCACTTT.

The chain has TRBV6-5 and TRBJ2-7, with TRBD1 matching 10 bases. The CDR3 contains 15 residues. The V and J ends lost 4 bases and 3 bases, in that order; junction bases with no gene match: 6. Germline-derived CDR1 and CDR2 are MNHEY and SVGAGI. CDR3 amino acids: CASSFSGTGDYEQYF. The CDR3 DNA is TGTGCCAGCAGTTTTTCCGGGACAGGGGACTACGAGCAGTACTTC.

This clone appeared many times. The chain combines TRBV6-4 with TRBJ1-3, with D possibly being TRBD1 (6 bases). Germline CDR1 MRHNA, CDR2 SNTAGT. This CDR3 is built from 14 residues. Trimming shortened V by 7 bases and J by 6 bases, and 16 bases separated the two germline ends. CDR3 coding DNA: TGTGCCAGCAATGGAATAGGGGGAGAAAACACCATATATTTT. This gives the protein CASNGIGGENTIYF.

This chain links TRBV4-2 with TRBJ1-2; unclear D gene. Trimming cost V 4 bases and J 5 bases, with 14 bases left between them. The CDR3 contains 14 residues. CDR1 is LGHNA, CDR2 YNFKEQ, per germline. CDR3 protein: CASSPREREYGYTF. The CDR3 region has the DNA TGTGCCAGCAGCCCGCGAGAGAGGGAATATGGCTACACCTTC.

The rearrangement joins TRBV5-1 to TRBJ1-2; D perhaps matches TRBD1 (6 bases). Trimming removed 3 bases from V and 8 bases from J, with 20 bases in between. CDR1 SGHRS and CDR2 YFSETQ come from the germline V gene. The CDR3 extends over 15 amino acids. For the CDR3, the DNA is TGCGCCAGCAGCTCGGGACAACTCGACTCGGGGGGCTACACCTTC. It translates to CASSSGQLDSGGYTF.

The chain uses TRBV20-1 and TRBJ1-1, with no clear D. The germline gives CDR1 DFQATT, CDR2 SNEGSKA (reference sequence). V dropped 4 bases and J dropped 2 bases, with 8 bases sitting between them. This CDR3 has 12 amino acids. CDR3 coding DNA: TGCAGTGCTATTGACATTAACACTGAAGCTTTCTTT. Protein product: CSAIDINTEAFF.

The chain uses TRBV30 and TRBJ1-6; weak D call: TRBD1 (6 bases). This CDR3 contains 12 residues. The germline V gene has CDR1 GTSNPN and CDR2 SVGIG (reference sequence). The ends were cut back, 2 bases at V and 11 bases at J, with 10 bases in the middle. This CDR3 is CAWSLKGAPLHF. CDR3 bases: TGTGCCTGGAGTTTAAAGGGGGCACCCCTCCACTTT.

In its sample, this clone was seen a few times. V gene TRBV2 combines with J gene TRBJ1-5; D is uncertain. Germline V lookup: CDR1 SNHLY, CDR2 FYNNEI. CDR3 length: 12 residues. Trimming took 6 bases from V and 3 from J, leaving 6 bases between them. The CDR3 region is CASSSPNQPQHF. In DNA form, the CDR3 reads TGTGCCAGCAGCAGTCCCAATCAGCCCCAGCATTTT.

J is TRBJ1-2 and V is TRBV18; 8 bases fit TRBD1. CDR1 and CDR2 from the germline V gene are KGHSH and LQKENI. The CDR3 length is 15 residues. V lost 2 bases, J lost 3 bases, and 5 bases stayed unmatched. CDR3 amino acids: CASSPSGGSDYGYTF. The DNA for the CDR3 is TGTGCCAGCTCACCATCAGGGGGCTCGGACTATGGCTACACCTTC.

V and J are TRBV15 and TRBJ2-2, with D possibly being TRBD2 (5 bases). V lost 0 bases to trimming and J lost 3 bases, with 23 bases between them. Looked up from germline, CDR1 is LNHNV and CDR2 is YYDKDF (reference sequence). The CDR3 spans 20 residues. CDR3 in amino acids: CATSRDRPDTREPDTGELFF. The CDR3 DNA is TGTGCCACCAGCAGAGATCGGCCGGATACTAGGGAGCCCGACACCGGGGAGCTGTTTTTT. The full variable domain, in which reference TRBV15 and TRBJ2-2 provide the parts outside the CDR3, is DAMVIQNPRYQVTQFGKPVTLSCSQTLNHNVMYWYQQKSSQAPKLLFHYYDKDFNNEADTPDNFQSRRPNTSFCFLDIRSPGLGDTAMYLCATSRDRPDTREPDTGELFFGEGSRLTVL.

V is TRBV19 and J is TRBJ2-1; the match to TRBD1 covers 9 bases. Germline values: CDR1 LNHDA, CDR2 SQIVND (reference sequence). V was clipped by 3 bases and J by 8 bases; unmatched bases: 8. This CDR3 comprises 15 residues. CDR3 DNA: TGTGCCAGTAGTATGGTGGGGACAGGGTACCATGAGCAGTTCTTC. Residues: CASSMVGTGYHEQFF.

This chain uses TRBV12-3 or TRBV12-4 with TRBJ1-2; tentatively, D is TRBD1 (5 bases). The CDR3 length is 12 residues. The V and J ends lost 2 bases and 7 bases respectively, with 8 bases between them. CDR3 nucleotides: TGTGCCAGCAGTTTACCCGGGGGTGGCTACACCTTC. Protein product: CASSLPGGGYTF.

The CDR3 bases are TGTGCCAGTAGTATTGGGGACAAAGGGCAATATGGCTACACCTTC. The encoded protein is CASSIGDKGQYGYTF. V is TRBV19 and J is TRBJ1-2; D may be TRBD1 (6 bases). The ends were cut back, 3 bases at V and 5 bases at J, with 16 bases in the middle. This CDR3 comprises 15 residues. The germline CDR1 and CDR2 sequences are LNHDA and SQIVND (reference sequence).

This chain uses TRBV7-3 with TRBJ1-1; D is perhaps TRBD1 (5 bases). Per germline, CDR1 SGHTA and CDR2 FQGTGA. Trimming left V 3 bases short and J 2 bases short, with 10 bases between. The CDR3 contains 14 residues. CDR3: CASSFTGGNTEAFF. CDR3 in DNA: TGTGCCAGCAGCTTCACAGGCGGAAACACTGAAGCTTTCTTT.

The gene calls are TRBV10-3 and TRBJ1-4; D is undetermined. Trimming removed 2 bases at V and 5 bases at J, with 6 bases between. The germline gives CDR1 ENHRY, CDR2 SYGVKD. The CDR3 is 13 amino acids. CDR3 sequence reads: CAISEGRNEKLFF. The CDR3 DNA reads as TGTGCCATCAGTGAGGGGAGGAATGAAAAACTGTTTTTT.

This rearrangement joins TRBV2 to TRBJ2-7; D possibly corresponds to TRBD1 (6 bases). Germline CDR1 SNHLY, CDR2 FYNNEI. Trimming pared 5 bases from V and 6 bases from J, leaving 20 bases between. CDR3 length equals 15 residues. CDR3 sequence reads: CASSTTGTLRGEQYF. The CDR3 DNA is TGTGCCAGCAGTACTACCGGGACATTAAGGGGCGAGCAGTACTTC. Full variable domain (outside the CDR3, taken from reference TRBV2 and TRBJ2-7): EPEVTQTPSHQVTQMGQEVILRCVPISNHLYFYWYRQILGQKVEFLVSFYNNEISEKSEIFDDQFSVERPDGSNFTLKIRSTKLEDSAMYFCASSTTGTLRGEQYFGPGTRLTVT.

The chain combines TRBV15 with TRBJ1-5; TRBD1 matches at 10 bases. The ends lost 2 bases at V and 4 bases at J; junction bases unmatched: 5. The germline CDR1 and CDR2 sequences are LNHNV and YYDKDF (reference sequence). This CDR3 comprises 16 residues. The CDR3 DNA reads TGTGCCACCAGCAGACCGGGACAGGGGCAAAATCAGCCCCAGCATTTT. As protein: CATSRPGQGQNQPQHF.

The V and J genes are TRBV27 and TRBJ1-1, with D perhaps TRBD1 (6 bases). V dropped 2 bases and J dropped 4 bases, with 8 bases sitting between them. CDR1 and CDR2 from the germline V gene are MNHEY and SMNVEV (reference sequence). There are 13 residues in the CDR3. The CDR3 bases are TGTGCCAGCAGTTTAATACAGGGCACTGAAGCTTTCTTT. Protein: CASSLIQGTEAFF.

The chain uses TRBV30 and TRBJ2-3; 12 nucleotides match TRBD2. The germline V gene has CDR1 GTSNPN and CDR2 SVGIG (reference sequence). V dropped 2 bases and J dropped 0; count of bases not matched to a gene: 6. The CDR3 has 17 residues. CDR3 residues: CAWSSSGGALSTDTQYF. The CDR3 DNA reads TGTGCCTGGAGTTCTAGCGGGGGGGCCCTTAGCACAGATACGCAGTATTTT.

CDR3 amino acids: CASSSTARGNSPLHF. CDR3 DNA: TGTGCCAGCAGCTCTACGGCCAGGGGAAATTCACCCCTCCACTTT. The rearrangement joins TRBV27 to TRBJ1-6; possibly TRBD1 for D (6 bases). Germline values: CDR1 MNHEY, CDR2 SMNVEV (reference sequence). The length of the CDR3 is 15 residues. Trimming cost V 6 bases and J 7 bases, with 16 bases left between them.

The CDR3: CASSQPMGQAHSPLHF. CDR3 sequence (DNA): TGTGCCAGCAGCCAACCCATGGGACAGGCCCATTCACCCCTCCACTTT. V gene TRBV3-1 (or the pseudogene TRBV3-2) combines with J gene TRBJ1-6; TRBD1 agrees at 8 bases. V lost 2 bases to trimming and J lost 8 bases; unmatched junction nucleotides: 8. Germline lookup yields CDR1 LGHDT and CDR2 YNNKEL (reference sequence). The CDR3 loop spans 16 amino acids.

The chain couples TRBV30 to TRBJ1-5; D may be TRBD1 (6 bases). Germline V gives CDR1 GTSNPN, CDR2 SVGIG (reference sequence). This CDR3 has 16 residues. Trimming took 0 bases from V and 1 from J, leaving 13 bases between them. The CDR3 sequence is CAWSVDRMGSNQPQHF. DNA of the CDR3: TGTGCCTGGAGTGTTGACAGGATGGGAAGCAATCAGCCCCAGCATTTT.

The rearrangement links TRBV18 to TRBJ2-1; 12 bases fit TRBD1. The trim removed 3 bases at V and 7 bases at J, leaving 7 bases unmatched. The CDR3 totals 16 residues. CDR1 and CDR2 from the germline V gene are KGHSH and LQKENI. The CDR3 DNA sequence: TGTGCCAGCTCACCGACCGGGACAGGGGGCCTGAATGAGCAGTTCTTC. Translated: CASSPTGTGGLNEQFF.